A selection of T cell receptor beta chains follows, all from one sample in a study of T cell responses to AZD1222 COVID-19 vaccine. Using immunoSEQ multiplex PCR, the repertoire was profiled, and TCRdb retains in-frame clones only, with some absent. Here the sample spans 95,000 or so clones, roughly nine tenths being singletons. The specimen was peripheral blood, collected on day 0 of AZD1222 vaccination. The receptors derive from an adult in good health. The CDR3 runs from the conserved cysteine through the conserved F or W. D genes are given only for firm matches. A row's size may be missing; if present it is once, few, many or a size class.

size	V	D	J	DNA	CDR3
once	TRBV11-3	TRBD1	TRBJ2-7	TGTGCCAGCAGCTCCGGGACAGGGACCTACGAGCAGTACTTC	CASSSGTGTYEQYF
NA	TRBV24-1	TRBD2	TRBJ2-3	TGTGCCACCGGGGGGGGACTAGCGGGGACCCCCGGCTCAGATACGCAGTATTTT	CATGGGLAGTPGSDTQYF
NA	TRBV5-1	NA	TRBJ1-3	TGCGCCAGCAGCTTTGGGGTTCAGAGCTCTGGAAACACCATATATTTT	CASSFGVQSSGNTIYF
NA	TRBV7-2	NA	TRBJ2-3	TGTGCCAGCAGGGCCCTGGGCGGCGGCACAGATACGCAGTATTTT	CASRALGGGTDTQYF
NA	TRBV19	NA	TRBJ2-7	TGTGCCAGTAGTATACGTGACGGGGCCTACGAGCAGTACTTC	CASSIRDGAYEQYF
NA	TRBV30	TRBD2	TRBJ2-7	TGTGCCTGGAGTGTGAAGAGCGGGGGGGCGGCCTACGAGCAGTACTTC	CAWSVKSGGAAYEQYF
NA	TRBV19	NA	TRBJ2-7	TGTGCCAGTAGTATAGATGGGGAGCAGGGTATAGGCGAGCAGTACTTC	CASSIDGEQGIGEQYF
NA	TRBV27	TRBD1	TRBJ1-2	TGTGCCAGCAGATCGACAGGGGCATATGGCTACACCTTC	CASRSTGAYGYTF
NA	TRBV6-2/TRBV6-3	TRBD1	TRBJ1-5	TGTGCCAGCAGTTACTCGTCAGGACAGGGATTGCAGCCCCAGCATTTT	CASSYSSGQGLQPQHF
NA	TRBV15	NA	TRBJ1-3	TGTGCCACCAGCTCAGGGACATTCAGGAACACCATATATTTT	CATSSGTFRNTIYF
NA	TRBV5-1	TRBD1	TRBJ2-7	TGCGCCAGCAGCGGGCTGGACAGGGGTTACTACGAGCAGTACTTC	CASSGLDRGYYEQYF
NA	TRBV5-8	NA	TRBJ1-1	TGTGCCAGCAGCTTGGCCAGGAACACTGAAGCTTTCTTT	CASSLARNTEAFF
NA	TRBV25-1	NA	TRBJ1-4	TGTGCCAGCAGTGAGGGCGGTAGGCGGAAACTGTTTTTT	CASSEGGRRKLFF
NA	TRBV6-6	TRBD1	TRBJ1-2	TGTGCCAGCATCAGGACAGGGCAGAAGCCGGGCTATGGCTACACCTTC	CASIRTGQKPGYGYTF
once	TRBV19	TRBD1	TRBJ1-2	TGTGCCAGTAGTTCCCCGGGACAGGGTGGCAACTATGGCTACACCTTC	CASSSPGQGGNYGYTF
once	TRBV9	NA	TRBJ1-6	TGTGCCAGCTCCCGAGACCAGAAGTTGCCCCTCCACTTT	CASSRDQKLPLHF
NA	TRBV19	NA	TRBJ1-4	TGTGCCAGTAGTAGACGGGCGGGAGAAAAACTGTTTTTT	CASSRRAGEKLFF
NA	TRBV7-9	NA	TRBJ1-6	TGTGCCAGCAGGCCTCCGTGGTTGCTTAATTCACCCCTCCACTTT	CASRPPWLLNSPLHF
NA	TRBV6-5	TRBD1	TRBJ2-3	TGTGCCAGCAGCCCACAGGGGAGCACAGATACGCAGTATTTT	CASSPQGSTDTQYF
NA	TRBV18	NA	TRBJ2-7	TGTGCCAGCTCACAGTCGCAGCCCTACGAGCAGTACTTC	CASSQSQPYEQYF
NA	TRBV27	TRBD1	TRBJ1-2	TGTGCCAGCAGCGACAGGGCCTATGGCTACACCTTC	CASSDRAYGYTF
NA	TRBV30	NA	TRBJ1-3	TGTGCCTGGAGAACCGAGGGGCTCTTAGGAAACACCATATATTTT	CAWRTEGLLGNTIYF
NA	TRBV5-1	TRBD1	TRBJ2-6	TGCGCCAGCACCGACACAGGGGGAGGTGGGGCCAACGTCCTGACTTTC	CASTDTGGGGANVLTF
NA	TRBV2	NA	TRBJ1-5	TGTGCCAGCTCAGCAGGGAGCAATCAGCCCCAGCATTTT	CASSAGSNQPQHF
NA	TRBV6-1	NA	TRBJ1-2	TGTGCCAGCGGGAATCTGGGCTACACCTTC	CASGNLGYTF
NA	TRBV5-1	NA	TRBJ1-1	TGCGCCAGCAGCTTGGATATGAACACTGAAGCTTTCTTT	CASSLDMNTEAFF
NA	TRBV9	NA	TRBJ2-7	TGTGCCAGCAGCGTTCAAGGGAACGGCGAGCAGTACTTC	CASSVQGNGEQYF
NA	TRBV19	NA	TRBJ1-3	TGTGCCAGTAGTCCGCCGGGGGTATTCTCTGGAAACACCATATATTTT	CASSPPGVFSGNTIYF
few	TRBV4-2	TRBD2	TRBJ2-5	TGTGCCAGCAGCCAAGAAGGTAGCGGGGGGTTTGAGACCCAGTACTTC	CASSQEGSGGFETQYF
once	TRBV6-2/TRBV6-3	NA	TRBJ2-5	TGTGCCAGCAGCCCCGACGAGAAACTAGGAGAGACCCAGTACTTC	CASSPDEKLGETQYF
NA	TRBV6-5	NA	TRBJ1-1	TGTGCCAGCAACGAAGGGGTTATGAACACTGAAGCTTTCTTT	CASNEGVMNTEAFF
NA	TRBV4-3	TRBD1	TRBJ1-4	TGCGCCAGCAGCCAAGATCCAACAGGGGATGAAAAACTGTTTTTT	CASSQDPTGDEKLFF
NA	TRBV10-2	NA	TRBJ1-1	TGCGCCAGCAGATCAGGGAGCGAAACTGAAGCTTTCTTT	CASRSGSETEAFF
once	TRBV11-2	NA	TRBJ1-6	TGTGCCAGCAGCTTGGGGCAGGGGTACAATTCACCCCTCCACTTT	CASSLGQGYNSPLHF
NA	TRBV28	NA	TRBJ1-4	TGTGCCAGCAGAGGAGGGATGGGCGGCCGATTGGGGGAAAAACTGTTTTTT	CASRGGMGGRLGEKLFF
few	TRBV3-1/TRBV3-2	TRBD2	TRBJ2-2	TGTGCCAGCGGGGGGGTCAACACCGGGGAGCTGTTTTTT	CASGGVNTGELFF
NA	TRBV29-1	NA	TRBJ2-3	TGCAGCACAAACACAGATACGCAGTATTTT	CSTNTDTQYF
NA	TRBV9	TRBD2	TRBJ2-2	TGTGCCAGCAGCCCCGGACTAGCAGGAGGGGAGCTGTTTTTT	CASSPGLAGGELFF
NA	TRBV20-1	NA	TRBJ2-3	TGCAGTGCTAGTTTTTCAGGGGAAGGGACAGATACGCAGTATTTT	CSASFSGEGTDTQYF
NA	TRBV7-3	TRBD1	TRBJ1-1	TGTGCCAGCAGCCCCTCGGGACAGGTCCTAGGGAACACTGAAGCTTTCTTT	CASSPSGQVLGNTEAFF
few	TRBV6-2/TRBV6-3	NA	TRBJ2-7	TGTGCCAGCAGCCCTTCGCTTACGGCCCCCTACGAGCAGTACTTC	CASSPSLTAPYEQYF
NA	TRBV9	NA	TRBJ2-1	TGTGCCAGCAGCGTAGAGGTGGGTTACAATGAGCAGTTCTTC	CASSVEVGYNEQFF
NA	TRBV29-1	NA	TRBJ1-1	TGCAGCGTTGAGGGGGGACGGGGGAGCACTGAAGCTTTCTTT	CSVEGGRGSTEAFF
NA	TRBV7-8	NA	TRBJ1-2	TGTGCCAGCAGCTTAGAGGCAGAATACTATGGCTACACCTTC	CASSLEAEYYGYTF
NA	TRBV4-3	TRBD2	TRBJ2-3	TGCGCCAGCAGCCAAAATCCTAGCGGGGGGCTAGATACGCAGTATTTT	CASSQNPSGGLDTQYF
NA	TRBV5-6	NA	TRBJ1-6	TGTGCCAGCAGCTTGGTTGGGGGCACGTATTCACCCCTCCACTTT	CASSLVGGTYSPLHF
NA	TRBV5-1	NA	TRBJ2-1	TGCGCCAGCAGACCGGGACAAGGTTTACGGAGCTCCTACAATGAGCAGTTCTTC	CASRPGQGLRSSYNEQFF
NA	TRBV7-9	NA	TRBJ1-1	TGTGCCAGCAGCTTTTCAGGGATTAACACTGAAGCTTTCTTT	CASSFSGINTEAFF
NA	TRBV6-5	NA	TRBJ2-2	TGTGCCAGCAGTTCCGCCGGGGACGGTACCGGGGAGCTGTTTTTT	CASSSAGDGTGELFF
NA	TRBV19	TRBD1	TRBJ2-2	TGTGCCAGTACGGACAGGGTAACCGGGGAGCTGTTTTTT	CASTDRVTGELFF
NA	TRBV30	NA	TRBJ1-1	TGTGCCTGGAGTCGATCTATTTTCTCCGGGGGCACTGAAGCTTTCTTT	CAWSRSIFSGGTEAFF
few	TRBV28	TRBD1	TRBJ1-3	TGTGCCAGCAGCCGAGAAGGGACAGTCTCTGGAAACACCATATATTTT	CASSREGTVSGNTIYF
NA	TRBV10-3	NA	TRBJ2-1	TGTGCCATCAGTCCGACGGGCGATGAGCAGTTCTTC	CAISPTGDEQFF
NA	TRBV10-1	NA	TRBJ1-1	TGCGCCAGCAGTGAACGGGGGCGGGCTGAAGCTTTCTTT	CASSERGRAEAFF